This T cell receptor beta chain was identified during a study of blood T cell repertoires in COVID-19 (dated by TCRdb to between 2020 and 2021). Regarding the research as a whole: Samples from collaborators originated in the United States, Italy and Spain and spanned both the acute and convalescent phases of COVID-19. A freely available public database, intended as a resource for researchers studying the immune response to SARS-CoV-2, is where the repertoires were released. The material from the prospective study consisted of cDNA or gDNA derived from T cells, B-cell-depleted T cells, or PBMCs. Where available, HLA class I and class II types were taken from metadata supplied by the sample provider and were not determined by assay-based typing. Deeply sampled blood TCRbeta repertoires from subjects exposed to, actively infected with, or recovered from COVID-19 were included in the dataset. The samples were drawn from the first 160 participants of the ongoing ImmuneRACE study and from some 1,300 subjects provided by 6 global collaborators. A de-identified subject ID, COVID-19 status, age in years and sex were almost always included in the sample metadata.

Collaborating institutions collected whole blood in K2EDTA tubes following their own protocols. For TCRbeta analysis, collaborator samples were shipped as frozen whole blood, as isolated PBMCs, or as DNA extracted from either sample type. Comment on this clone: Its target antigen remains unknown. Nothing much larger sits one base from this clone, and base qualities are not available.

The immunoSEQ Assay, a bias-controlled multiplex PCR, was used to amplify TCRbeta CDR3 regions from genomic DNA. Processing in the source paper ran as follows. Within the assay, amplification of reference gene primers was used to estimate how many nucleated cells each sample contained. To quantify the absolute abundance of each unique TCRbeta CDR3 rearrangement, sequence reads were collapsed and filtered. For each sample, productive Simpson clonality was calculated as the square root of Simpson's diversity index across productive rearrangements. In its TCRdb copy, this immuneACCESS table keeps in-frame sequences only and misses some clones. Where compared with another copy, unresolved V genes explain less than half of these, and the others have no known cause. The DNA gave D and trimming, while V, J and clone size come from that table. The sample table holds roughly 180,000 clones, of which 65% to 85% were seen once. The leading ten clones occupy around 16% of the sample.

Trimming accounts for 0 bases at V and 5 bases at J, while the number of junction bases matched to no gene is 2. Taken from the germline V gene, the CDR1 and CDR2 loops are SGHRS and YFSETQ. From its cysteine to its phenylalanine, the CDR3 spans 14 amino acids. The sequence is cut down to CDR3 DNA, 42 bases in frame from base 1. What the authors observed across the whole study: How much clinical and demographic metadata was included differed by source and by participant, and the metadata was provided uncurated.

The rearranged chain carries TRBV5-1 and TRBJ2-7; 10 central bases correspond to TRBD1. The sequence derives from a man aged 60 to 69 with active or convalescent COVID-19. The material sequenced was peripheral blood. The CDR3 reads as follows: CASSLGGQGNEQYF. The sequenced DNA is TGCGCCAGCAGCTTGGGGGGACAGGGGAACGAGCAGTACTTC.